This T cell receptor (beta chain) was documented in a study of T-cell reconstitution after alpha-beta-depleted transplantation in children. V lost 1 base and J 1 base, leaving 11 bases between the germline ends. The CDR3 extends over 15 amino acids. The TCRbeta library incorporated unique molecular identifiers. TCRdb recomputed calls from the PCR reads with MiXCR, one row per CDR3 protein. Found here are 250,000 to 300,000 distinct CDR3 sequences, almost 10% of them singletons; the top ten hold around 9.1%. This clonotype was counted many times. This receptor was obtained from a human donor who donated a stem cell graft to a child with SCID. The sequencing used PBMCs from the stem cell graft donor, collected from the stem cell graft. The chain recombines TRBV12-3 or TRBV12-4 with TRBJ2-7; D gene unclear. CDR3 sequence reads: CASSLDIGISYEQYF. The CDR3 nucleotides are TGTGCCAGCAGTTTAGATATAGGTATTTCCTACGAGCAGTACTTC.